This T cell receptor beta chain was obtained from a study of blood T cell repertoires in COVID-19. The CDR3 totals 15 residues. CDR1 PRHDT and CDR2 FYEKMQ come from the germline V gene (reference sequence). V was trimmed by 5 bases and J by 6 bases, leaving 16 bases between them. TCRdb's copy holds only in-frame clones and misses some; the assay was immunoSEQ multiplex PCR. The sample shows approximately 85,000 clones, around 90% of them seen only once. The clonotype originates from a woman aged 45-60 years with active or convalescent COVID-19. Material for sequencing was peripheral blood. The rearrangement joins TRBV13 to TRBJ2-2; tentative D call: TRBD1 (5 bases). CDR3 region: CASSIRTPAAGELFF. In nucleotides, the CDR3 is TGTGCCAGCAGCATTCGGACACCCGCCGCCGGGGAGCTGTTTTTT.